Listed here are 8 T cell receptor beta chains from one sample, sequenced in a study of T cell repertoires in cytomegalovirus infection. TCRdb redid the calling of the reads with MiXCR, one entry per CDR3 protein. The sample lists roughly 230,000 distinct CDR3 sequences, roughly an eighth seen once, with about 1.5% in the top ten. The sequencing input was PBMCs. These receptors were collected from a human donor in good health (CMV status not recorded). Some clones in this sample may be carry-over from other donors' samples.

This clonotype was observed a handful of times. The chain links TRBV5-6 to TRBJ2-1, with 13 bases lining up with TRBD2. The CDR3 has 17 residues. Germline lookup yields CDR1 SGHDT and CDR2 YYEEEE. V was pared by 0 bases and J by 7 bases, with 7 bases of the junction left unmatched. The CDR3 DNA reads TGTGCCAGCAGCTTGGTCCCCTCACTAGCGGGAGGGAATGAGCAGTTCTTC. Its protein is CASSLVPSLAGGNEQFF.

The chain uses TRBV20-1 and TRBJ2-3; D is possibly TRBD1 (6 bases). This CDR3 has 15 amino acids. The ends were cut back, 2 bases at V and 5 bases at J, with 17 bases in the middle. Germline values: CDR1 DFQATT, CDR2 SNEGSKA (reference sequence). This CDR3 is CSARTDPRGGDTQYF. CDR3 DNA: TGCAGTGCTAGAACGGACCCCCGAGGGGGAGATACGCAGTATTTT.

The chain has TRBV19 and TRBJ2-3; 7 positions match TRBD2. The CDR3 is 14 residues long. The germline V gene has CDR1 LNHDA and CDR2 SQIVND (reference sequence). The V gene end was trimmed by 3 bases and the J gene end by 6 bases; junction bases not matched to a gene: 6. The CDR3 DNA reads TGTGCCAGTAGTATGGGGGGGGGGGACGATACGCAGTATTTT. Its translation: CASSMGGGDDTQYF.

A few counts support this clonotype. The J gene is TRBJ1-1, the V gene TRBV5-1, with D tentatively TRBD1 (6 bases). Germline loops: CDR1 SGHRS, CDR2 YFSETQ. V dropped 0 bases and J dropped 8 bases, with 17 bases sitting between them. This CDR3 spans 15 amino acids. CDR3 sequence (DNA): TGCGCCAGCAGCTTGGTGATTGCGCAGGGGAAAGAAGCTTTCTTT. This gives the protein CASSLVIAQGKEAFF.

The rearrangement joins TRBV20-1 to TRBJ2-5, with 10 bases lining up with TRBD2. Unmatched junction bases numbered 4, after V lost 2 bases and J lost 4 bases. In germline, CDR1 is DFQATT, CDR2 SNEGSKA (reference sequence). This CDR3 has 14 residues. In DNA form, the CDR3 reads TGCAGTGCTAGACCCGGGACTAGCGTAGAGACCCAGTACTTC. Translating gives CSARPGTSVETQYF.

This clonotype was counted a few times. The chain recombines TRBV6-6 with TRBJ2-2, with D tentatively TRBD2 (5 bases). V lost 8 bases and J 1 base, leaving 14 bases between the germline ends. Germline-derived CDR1 and CDR2 are MNHNY and SVGAGI (reference sequence). The CDR3 contains 15 residues. The CDR3 is CASGPPGKNTGELFF. The CDR3 nucleotides are TGTGCCAGCGGACCCCCGGGAAAGAACACCGGGGAGCTGTTTTTT.

This clonotype occurred many times. The rearrangement links TRBV7-2 to TRBJ2-7; D uncertain. Germline V gene sequence: CDR1 SGHTA, CDR2 FQGNSA. This CDR3 spans 14 amino acids. Trimming stripped 0 bases from V and 0 bases from J, with 6 bases between. Here the CDR3 reads CASSLAHSSYEQYF. Here the CDR3 DNA reads TGTGCCAGCAGCTTAGCTCACAGCTCCTACGAGCAGTACTTC.

This clonotype has ten or more counts. The V and J genes are TRBV10-3 and TRBJ1-5; no firm D call. V was shortened by 3 bases and J by 3 bases, with 9 bases between the two germline ends. CDR1 and CDR2 (germline): ENHRY, SYGVKD. The CDR3 has 14 residues. CDR3 loop: CAISDGSYNQPQHF. The CDR3 DNA sequence: TGTGCCATCAGTGACGGCTCTTACAATCAGCCCCAGCATTTT.